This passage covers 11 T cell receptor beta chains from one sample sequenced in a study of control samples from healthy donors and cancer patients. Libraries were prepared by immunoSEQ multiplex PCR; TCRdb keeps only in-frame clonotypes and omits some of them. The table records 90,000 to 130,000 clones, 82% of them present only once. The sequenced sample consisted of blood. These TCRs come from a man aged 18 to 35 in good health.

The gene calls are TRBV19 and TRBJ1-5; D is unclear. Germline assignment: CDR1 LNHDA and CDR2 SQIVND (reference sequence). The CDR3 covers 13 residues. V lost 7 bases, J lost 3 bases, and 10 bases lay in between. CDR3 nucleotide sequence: TGTGCCAGTACGTCGACGAACAATCAGCCCCAGCATTTT. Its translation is CASTSTNNQPQHF.

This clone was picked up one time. This CDR3 reads CASSSPRGQGNQPQHF. Here the CDR3 DNA reads TGTGCCAGCAGTTCCCCCAGGGGGCAGGGCAATCAGCCCCAGCATTTT. The chain links TRBV28 to TRBJ1-5; 8 bases are a match to TRBD1. V shed 4 bases, J shed 2 bases, and the junction held 7 bases outside the gene matches. The CDR3 runs 16 residues. Looked up from germline, CDR1 is MDHEN and CDR2 is SYDVKM.

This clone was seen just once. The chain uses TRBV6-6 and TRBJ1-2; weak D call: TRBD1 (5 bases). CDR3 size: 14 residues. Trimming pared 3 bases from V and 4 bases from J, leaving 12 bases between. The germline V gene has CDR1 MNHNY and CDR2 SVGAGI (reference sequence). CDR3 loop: CASSYTGDRYGYTF. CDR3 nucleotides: TGTGCCAGCAGTTATACCGGGGACCGCTATGGCTACACCTTC.

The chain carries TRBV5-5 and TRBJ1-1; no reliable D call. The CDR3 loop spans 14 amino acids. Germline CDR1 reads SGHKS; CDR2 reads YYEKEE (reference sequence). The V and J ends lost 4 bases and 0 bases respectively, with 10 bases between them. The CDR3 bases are TGTGCCAGCAGCCTACAGCGTATGAACACTGAAGCTTTCTTT. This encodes CASSLQRMNTEAFF.

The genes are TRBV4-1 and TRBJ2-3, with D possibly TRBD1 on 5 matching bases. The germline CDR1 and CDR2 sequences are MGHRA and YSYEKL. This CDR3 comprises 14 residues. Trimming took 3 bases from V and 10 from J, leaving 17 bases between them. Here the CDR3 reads CASSQGLAYDAQYF. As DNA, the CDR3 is TGCGCCAGCAGCCAGGGGCTGGCGTATGATGCGCAGTATTTT.

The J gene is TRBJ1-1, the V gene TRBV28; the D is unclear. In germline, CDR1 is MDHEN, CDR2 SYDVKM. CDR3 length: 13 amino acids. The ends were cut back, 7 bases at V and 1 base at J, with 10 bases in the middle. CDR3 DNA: TGTGCCAGCACCCCGGTAAGGAACACTGAAGCTTTCTTT. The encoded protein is CASTPVRNTEAFF. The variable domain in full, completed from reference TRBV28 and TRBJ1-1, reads DVKVTQSSRYLVKRTGEKVFLECVQDMDHENMFWYRQDPGLGLRLIYFSYDVKMKEKGDIPEGYSVSREKKERFSLILESASTNQTSMYLCASTPVRNTEAFFGQGTRLTVV.

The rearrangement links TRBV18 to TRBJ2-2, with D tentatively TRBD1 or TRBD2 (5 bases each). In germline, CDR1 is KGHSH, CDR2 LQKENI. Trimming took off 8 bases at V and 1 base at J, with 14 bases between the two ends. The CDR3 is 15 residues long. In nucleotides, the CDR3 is TGTGCCAGCGCCCTAAATGGGGGGAACACCGGGGAGCTGTTTTTT. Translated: CASALNGGNTGELFF.

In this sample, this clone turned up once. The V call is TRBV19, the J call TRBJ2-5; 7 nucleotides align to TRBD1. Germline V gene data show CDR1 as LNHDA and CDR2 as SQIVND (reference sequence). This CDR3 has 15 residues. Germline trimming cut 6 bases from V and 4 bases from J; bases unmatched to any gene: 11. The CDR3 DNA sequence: TGTGCCAGTAGCACCACCCGGGACAGACGAGAGACCCAGTACTTC. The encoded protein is CASSTTRDRRETQYF.

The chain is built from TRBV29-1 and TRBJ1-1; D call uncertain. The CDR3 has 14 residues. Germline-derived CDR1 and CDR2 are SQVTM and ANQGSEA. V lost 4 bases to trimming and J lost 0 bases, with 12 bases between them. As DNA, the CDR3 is TGCAGCGTTGTCGCGAATCAGGTGAACACTGAAGCTTTCTTT. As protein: CSVVANQVNTEAFF.

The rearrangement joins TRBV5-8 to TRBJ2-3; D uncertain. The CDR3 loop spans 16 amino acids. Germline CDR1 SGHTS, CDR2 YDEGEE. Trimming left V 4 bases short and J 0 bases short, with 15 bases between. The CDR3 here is CASSDTIRVSTDTQYF. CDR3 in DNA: TGTGCCAGCAGCGACACGATAAGGGTCAGCACAGATACGCAGTATTTT.

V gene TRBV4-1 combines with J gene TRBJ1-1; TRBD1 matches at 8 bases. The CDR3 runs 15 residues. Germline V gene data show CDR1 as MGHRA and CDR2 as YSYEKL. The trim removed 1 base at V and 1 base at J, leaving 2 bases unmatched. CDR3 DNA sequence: TGCGCCAGCAGCCAAGCTGGGACAGGGAACACTGAAGCTTTCTTT. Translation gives CASSQAGTGNTEAFF.